Listed below are T cell receptor beta chains from one sample, sequenced in a study of human T cells and chemical hapten exposure. TCRdb analysed the RACE reads with MiXCR anew, one entry per CDR3 protein. The table lists 50,000 to 60,000 distinct CDR3 sequences, over 10% of them singletons. Source: whole blood, taken in connection with sensitization to the hapten diphenylcyclopropenone (DPC). Receptors were obtained from a young man with alopecia areata. Some clones in this sample may be carry-over from other donors' samples. The CDR3 runs from the conserved cysteine through the conserved F or W. The order of the fields is J gene, V gene, clone size, D gene, CDR3 protein, CDR3 DNA. The D gene is left open where the match is weak. Some rows mark clone size as missing; the rest say once, few, many or name a class of expanded clone.

TRBJ1-2,TRBV28,.,.,CASSFLHTF,TGTGCCAGCAGCTTCCTGCACACCTTC
TRBJ2-1,TRBV9,.,TRBD2,CASSARGSSSDEQFF,TGTGCCAGCAGCGCGCGGGGGAGCTCTTCGGATGAGCAGTTCTTC
TRBJ2-7,TRBV29-1,few,.,CSVEDGGKYEQYF,TGCAGCGTTGAAGATGGGGGGAAATACGAGCAGTACTTC
TRBJ1-2,TRBV7-2,few,.,CASSLGAANYGYTF,TGTGCCAGCAGCTTAGGAGCGGCTAACTATGGCTACACCTTC
TRBJ2-4,TRBV18,many,.,CASSPRPPPDSTGAKNIQYF,TGTGCCAGCTCACCCCGCCCCCCCCCGGACTCGACCGGTGCCAAAAACATTCAGTACTTC
TRBJ2-1,TRBV19,.,.,CASNSGSHNEQFF,TGTGCCAGCAATTCAGGGAGTCACAATGAGCAGTTCTTC
TRBJ2-1,TRBV29-1,.,.,CSVAGPPGGQFF,TGCAGCGTTGCGGGCCCACCGGGTGGGCAGTTCTTC
TRBJ1-2,TRBV28,.,.,CASSPGYLNYGYTF,TGTGCCAGCAGCCCGGGCTATCTTAACTATGGCTACACCTTC
TRBJ2-7,TRBV10-3,few,TRBD2,CAISPGGLGYEQYF,TGTGCCATCAGCCCGGGAGGCCTTGGCTACGAGCAGTACTTC
TRBJ1-5,TRBV7-9,few,.,CASSPGRGAGSNQPQHF,TGTGCCAGCAGCCCTGGCCGGGGCGCGGGCAGCAATCAGCCCCAGCATTTT
TRBJ1-4,TRBV20-1,many,.,CSARDRAIPNEKLFF,TGCAGTGCTAGAGATCGTGCCATCCCTAATGAAAAACTGTTTTTT
TRBJ2-2,TRBV27,.,TRBD2,CASRSGGYTGELFF,TGTGCCAGCAGGAGCGGGGGGTACACCGGGGAGCTGTTTTTT
TRBJ1-5,TRBV2,few,.,CASTETNSNQPQHF,TGTGCCAGCACCGAGACAAATAGCAATCAGCCCCAGCATTTT
TRBJ1-5,TRBV9,many,.,CASSVGGRGGQPQHF,TGTGCCAGCAGCGTAGGGGGCAGGGGCGGTCAGCCCCAGCATTTT
TRBJ1-2,TRBV6-2/TRBV6-3,many,TRBD1,CASGDRAAETYGYTF,TGTGCCAGCGGGGACAGGGCGGCGGAAACCTATGGCTACACCTTC
TRBJ2-1,TRBV7-2,many,TRBD2,CASSLVVSGGANEQFF,TGTGCCAGCAGCTTAGTAGTTAGCGGGGGGGCCAATGAGCAGTTCTTC
TRBJ1-3,TRBV27,many,.,CASSLSDGNTIYF,TGTGCCAGCAGTTTATCGGACGGGAACACCATATATTTT
TRBJ2-3,TRBV9,.,TRBD2,CASSVGRGGTDTQYF,TGTGCCAGCAGCGTAGGGCGGGGGGGCACAGATACGCAGTATTTT
TRBJ2-7,TRBV7-6,.,TRBD1,CATSKGTGAYEQYF,TGTGCCACCAGCAAGGGGACAGGGGCCTACGAGCAGTACTTC
TRBJ2-3,TRBV28,.,.,CASSFHGQSDTQYF,TGTGCCAGCAGTTTTCACGGGCAGTCCGATACGCAGTATTTT
TRBJ2-2,TRBV7-9,.,TRBD2,CASSPPAGEIGELFF,TGTGCCAGCAGCCCCCCGGCGGGGGAGATCGGGGAGCTGTTTTTT
TRBJ1-5,TRBV12-3/TRBV12-4,.,.,CASRRGPSNQPQHF,TGTGCCAGCAGGAGGGGACCTAGCAATCAGCCCCAGCATTTT
TRBJ1-1,TRBV18,many,.,CASSLTDSNTEAFF,TGTGCCAGCTCACTCACAGATTCGAACACTGAAGCTTTCTTT
TRBJ1-2,TRBV10-3,many,.,CAISTGEGQAAAYGYTF,TGTGCCATTAGCACCGGTGAGGGTCAGGCGGCGGCATATGGCTACACCTTC
TRBJ1-1,TRBV9,.,.,CASSVGPGLNTEAFF,TGTGCCAGCAGCGTAGGTCCGGGGCTGAACACTGAAGCTTTCTTT
TRBJ2-7,TRBV7-9,.,.,CASRGIGDSVDF,TGTGCCAGCAGAGGGATTGGGGACTCCGTGGACTTC
TRBJ2-1,TRBV20-1,many,.,CSARKAGDVDEQFF,TGCAGTGCTAGAAAGGCGGGCGACGTCGATGAGCAGTTCTTC
TRBJ2-3,TRBV20-1,medium-sized,TRBD2,CSASALSGGRTDTQYF,TGCAGTGCTAGCGCCTTGAGCGGGGGTCGCACAGATACGCAGTATTTT
TRBJ1-2,TRBV18,many,.,CASSPSDTRGYTF,TGTGCCAGCTCACCTTCGGACACCCGCGGCTACACCTTC
TRBJ1-2,TRBV7-3,many,TRBD1,CASSEGQFYGYTF,TGTGCCAGCAGCGAGGGACAGTTCTATGGCTACACCTTC
TRBJ1-2,TRBV12-3/TRBV12-4,many,.,CASSLGTYGYTF,TGTGCCAGCAGTTTAGGGACTTATGGCTACACCTTC
TRBJ1-1,TRBV6-6,many,TRBD1,CASSYREGALNTEAFF,TGTGCCAGCAGTTACCGGGAGGGGGCCCTGAACACTGAAGCTTTCTTT
TRBJ1-1,TRBV10-3,many,.,CAISELAYMNTEAFF,TGTGCCATCAGTGAGTTGGCATACATGAACACTGAAGCTTTCTTT
TRBJ1-1,TRBV7-2,many,.,CASSYSPSRNTEAFF,TGTGCCAGCAGCTATTCTCCTTCGCGGAACACTGAAGCTTTCTTT
TRBJ2-7,TRBV19,many,.,CASSIRGHEQYF,TGTGCCAGTAGTATCAGGGGACACGAGCAGTACTTC